This TCR beta chain is drawn from a study of CD8 T cells in Susac syndrome (dated by TCRdb to about 2019). Regarding the complete study: Repertoire sequencing was used to test whether CD8+ T cell activation and differentiation in Susac syndrome was antigen driven. CD8+ T cell repertoire clonality was compared between some 12 healthy donors, around 14 Susac syndrome patients and 15 multiple sclerosis patients. Points the paper makes about the study in general: The number of individuals in the TCR sequencing and HLA analysis was acknowledged as relatively small.

The CDR3 numbers 14 residues from cysteine through phenylalanine. Kept here is only the CDR3 DNA, which spans 42 bases and is read in frame from base 1. A distance of 12 bases separates the germline ends of V and J, which lose 7 bases and 3 bases respectively. The germline V gene (reference sequence) yields LNHDA for CDR1 and SQIVND for CDR2. RNA was extracted using the RNeasy kit, and 0.5 to 1 microgram was reverse transcribed with random hexamers. TCR beta CDR3 regions were amplified with the immunoSEQ multiplex PCR assay covering 54 Vbeta and 13 Jbeta segments. To correct PCR amplification bias, a synthetic template baseline was used for both primer optimization and computational correction. Turning to the authors' computational methods: Reads were annotated to V, D and J genes according to IMGT and were analyzed with immunoSEQ Analyzer, with only productive sequences retained. Clonality was calculated as one minus the Shannon entropy normalized by log2 of the number of productive unique sequences. For each patient and control, public and private clones were evaluated within the 100 most prevalent clones. Clones were defined as Susac-specific when absent from the healthy and MS cohorts, from approximately 970 published viral clones and from other ImmuneACCESS disease sequences. TCRdb reprocessed the public reads (quality trimming at Q25 with fastp, clone calling with MiXCR) and kept in-frame beta chains. Identical CDR3 proteins give one entry, which carries the most common genes and DNA. The V and J calls and clone size are TCRdb's, not the authors'. The sample includes approximately 140,000 distinct CDR3 sequences, with roughly 80% observed a single time. About 0.51% of the sample rests with the top ten.

Peripheral blood CD8+ and CD4+ T cells from healthy donors, Susac syndrome patients and multiple sclerosis patients were profiled using high-throughput TCR beta sequencing. Multiple sclerosis controls were treatment-naive patients with stable or active relapsing-remitting disease fulfilling revised McDonald criteria. CD8+ TEMRA cells were enriched by FACS, while bulk CD8+ and CD4+ T cells were purified by magnetic negative isolation. Blood was collected in EDTA tubes and processed within 24 hours, with PBMCs isolated through density gradient centrifugation. PBMCs intended for TCR sequencing were frozen in liquid nitrogen and were later thawed in a 37 degrees C water bath. The sorted or isolated CD4+, CD8+ and CD8+ TEMRA cells reached a purity of at least 90%. On this clonotype itself: There is no known antigen for this receptor. One base away there is no much larger clone; base qualities are not given.

The source material was CD8+ T cells from PBMCs. This receptor was identified in a human donor with multiple sclerosis. The rearranged segments are TRBV19 and TRBJ2-2; the D gene is possibly TRBD1 or TRBD2, with 5 bases matching each. The CDR3 region reads CASTQVGDTGELFF. The base sequence is TGTGCCAGTACCCAGGTGGGGGACACCGGGGAGCTGTTTTTT. Reference TRBV19 and TRBJ2-2 genes cover what lies past the CDR3, so the full variable domain is DGGITQSPKYLFRKEGQNVTLSCEQNLNHDAMYWYRQDPGQGLRLIYYSQIVNDFQKGDIAEGYSVSREKKESFPLTVTSAQKNPTAFYLCASTQVGDTGELFFGEGSRLTVL.